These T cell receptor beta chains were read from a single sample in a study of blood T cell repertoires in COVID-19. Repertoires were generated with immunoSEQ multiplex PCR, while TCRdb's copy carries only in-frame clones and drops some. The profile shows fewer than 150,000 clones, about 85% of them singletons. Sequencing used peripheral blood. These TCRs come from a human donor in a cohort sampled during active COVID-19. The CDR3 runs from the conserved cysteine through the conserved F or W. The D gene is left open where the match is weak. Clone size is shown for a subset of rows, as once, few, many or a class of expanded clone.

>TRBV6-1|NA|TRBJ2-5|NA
CASSEWGVWETQYF
TGTGCCAGCAGTGAATGGGGGGTATGGGAGACCCAGTACTTC
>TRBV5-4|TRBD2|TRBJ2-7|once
CASTPGGAPGEQYF
TGTGCCAGCACCCCGGGAGGGGCCCCCGGCGAGCAGTACTTC
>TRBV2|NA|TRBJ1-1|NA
CASSGSEQGEAFF
TGTGCCAGCAGTGGCAGCGAACAAGGTGAAGCTTTCTTT
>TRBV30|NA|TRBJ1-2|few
CAHWGGPLYLAGYTF
TGTGCTCACTGGGGGGGCCCCCTTTATTTGGCTGGCTACACCTTC
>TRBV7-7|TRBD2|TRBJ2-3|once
CASSSGTSADTQYF
TGTGCTAGCAGCTCCGGGACTAGTGCAGATACGCAGTATTTT
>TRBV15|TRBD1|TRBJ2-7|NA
CATSTGQGAYEQYF
TGTGCCACCAGCACCGGACAGGGGGCCTACGAGCAGTACTTC
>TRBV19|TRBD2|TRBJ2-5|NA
CASSRGTSGYETQYF
TGTGCCAGTAGCCGTGGGACTAGCGGGTATGAGACCCAGTACTTC
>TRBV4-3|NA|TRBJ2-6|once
CASSQETMGATGANVLTF
TGCGCCAGCAGCCAAGAGACTATGGGGGCCACTGGGGCCAACGTCCTGACTTTC
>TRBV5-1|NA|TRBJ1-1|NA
CASNEAPNTEAFF
TGCGCCAGCAATGAGGCCCCGAACACTGAAGCTTTCTTT
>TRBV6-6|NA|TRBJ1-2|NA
CASRGGGYGYTF
TGTGCCAGCAGGGGGGGAGGCTATGGCTACACCTTC
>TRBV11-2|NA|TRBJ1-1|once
CASSLKVAVGTEAFF
TGTGCCAGCAGCTTAAAGGTAGCGGTTGGGACTGAAGCTTTCTTT
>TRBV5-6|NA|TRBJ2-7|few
CASSLSGPYEQYF
TGTGCCAGCAGCTTAAGCGGGCCCTACGAGCAGTACTTC
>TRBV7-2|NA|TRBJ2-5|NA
CASSTFSVGGSTQYF
TGTGCCAGCAGCACATTCAGCGTGGGGGGATCGACCCAGTACTTC
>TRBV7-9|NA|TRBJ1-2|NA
CASSLALKSYTF
TGTGCCAGCAGCTTAGCCCTAAAGAGCTACACCTTC
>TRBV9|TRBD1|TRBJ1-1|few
CASSPGTGGMNTEAFF
TGTGCCAGCAGCCCCGGGACAGGGGGAATGAACACTGAAGCTTTCTTT
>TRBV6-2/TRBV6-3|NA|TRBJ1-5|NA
CASSSPAGGHGGNQPQHF
TGTGCCAGCAGTTCCCCGGCCGGGGGGCACGGGGGCAATCAGCCCCAGCATTTT
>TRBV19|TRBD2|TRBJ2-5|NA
CASRDYLGETQYF
TGTGCCAGTCGGGACTACCTCGGAGAGACCCAGTACTTC
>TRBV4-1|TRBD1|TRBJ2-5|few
CASSQRQGGAETQYF
TGCGCCAGCAGCCAAAGACAAGGGGGCGCGGAGACCCAGTACTTC
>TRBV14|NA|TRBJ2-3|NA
CASSQWVTETDTQYF
TGTGCCAGCAGCCAATGGGTTACGGAGACAGATACGCAGTATTTT
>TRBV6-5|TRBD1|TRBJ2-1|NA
CASSPGQGANEQFF
TGTGCCAGCAGCCCCGGACAGGGGGCAAATGAGCAGTTCTTC
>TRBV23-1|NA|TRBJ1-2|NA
CASNTGRGGYTF
TGCGCCAGCAACACAGGGAGGGGTGGCTACACCTTC
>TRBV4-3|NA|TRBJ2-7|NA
CASSQERVGGYEQYF
TGCGCCAGCAGCCAAGAGAGGGTCGGGGGCTACGAGCAGTACTTC
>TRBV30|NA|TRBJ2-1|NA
CAWKDTNEQFF
TGTGCCTGGAAAGACACTAATGAGCAGTTCTTC